The clone carrying this T cell receptor (beta chain) is a singleton in its sample. The source of the sample is a study of blood T cell repertoires in COVID-19. At the level of the study: COVID-19 samples from acute and convalescent phases originated in the United States, Italy and Spain. The cDNA or gDNA used as material had been derived from T cells, B-cell-depleted T cells, or PBMCs.

Clones were sequenced by immunoSEQ multiplex PCR, and TCRdb holds only the in-frame ones, with some missing. The top ten clones hold 2.4% of a sample with under 300,000 clones, roughly nine tenths of them seen once. CDR3 size: 18 residues. Those who participated ranged in age from about 18 to 89 years and resided in around 22 US areas. Assignments of participants to cohorts depended upon their own reported clinical history. Material: PBMCs or T cells enriched from blood (not recorded which). The sequence was obtained from a woman between 18 and 29 years old who had recovered from COVID-19. V is TRBV21-1 and J is TRBJ1-2; the table's D call TRBD1 went unverified against the DNA. TRBV21-1 is a pseudogene locus. The CDR3 reads CASSKLPGQGFANYGYTF. As DNA, the CDR3 is TGTGCCAGCAGCAAACTCCCGGGACAGGGTTTCGCTAACTATGGCTACACCTTC.